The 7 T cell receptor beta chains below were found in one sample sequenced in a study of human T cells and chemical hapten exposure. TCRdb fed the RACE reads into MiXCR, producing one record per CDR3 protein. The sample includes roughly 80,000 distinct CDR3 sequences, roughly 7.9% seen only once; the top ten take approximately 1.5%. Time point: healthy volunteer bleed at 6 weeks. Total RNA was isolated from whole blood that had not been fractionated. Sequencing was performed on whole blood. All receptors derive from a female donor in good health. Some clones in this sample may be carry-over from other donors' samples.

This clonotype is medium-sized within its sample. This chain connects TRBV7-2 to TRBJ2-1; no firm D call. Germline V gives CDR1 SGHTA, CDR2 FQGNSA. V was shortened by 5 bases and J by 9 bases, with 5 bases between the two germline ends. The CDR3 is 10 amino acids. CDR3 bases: TGTGCCAGCAGCCTGTTTGAGCAGTTCTTC. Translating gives CASSLFEQFF. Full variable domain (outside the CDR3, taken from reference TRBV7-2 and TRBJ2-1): GAGVSQSPSNKVTEKGKDVELRCDPISGHTALYWYRQSLGQGLEFLIYFQGNSAPDKSGLPSDRFSAERTGGSVSTLTIQRTQQEDSAVYLCASSLFEQFFGPGTRLTVL.

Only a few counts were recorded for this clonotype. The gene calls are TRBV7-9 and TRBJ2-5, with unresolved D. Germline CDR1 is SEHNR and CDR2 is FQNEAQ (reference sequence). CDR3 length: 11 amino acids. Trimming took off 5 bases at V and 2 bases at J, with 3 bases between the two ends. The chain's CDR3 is CASSAQETQYF. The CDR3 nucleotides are TGTGCCAGCAGCGCACAAGAGACCCAGTACTTC.

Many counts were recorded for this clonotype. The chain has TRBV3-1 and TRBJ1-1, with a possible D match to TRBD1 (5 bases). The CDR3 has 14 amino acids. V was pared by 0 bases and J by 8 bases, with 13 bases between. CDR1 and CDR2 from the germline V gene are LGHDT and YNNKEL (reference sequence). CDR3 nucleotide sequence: TGTGCCAGCAGCCAAGATATTCTGACAGAAGAAGCTTTCTTT. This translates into CASSQDILTEEAFF.

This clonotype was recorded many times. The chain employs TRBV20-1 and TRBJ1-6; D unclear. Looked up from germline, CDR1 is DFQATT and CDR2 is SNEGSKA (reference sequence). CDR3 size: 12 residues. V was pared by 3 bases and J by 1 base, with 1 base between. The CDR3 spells CSASSYNSPLHF. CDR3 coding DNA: TGCAGTGCTAGTTCCTATAATTCACCCCTCCACTTT.

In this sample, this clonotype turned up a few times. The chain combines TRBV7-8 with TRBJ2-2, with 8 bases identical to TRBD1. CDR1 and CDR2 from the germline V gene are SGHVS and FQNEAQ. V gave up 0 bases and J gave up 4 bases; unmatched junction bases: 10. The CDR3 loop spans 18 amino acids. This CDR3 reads CASSLARYQGAGTGELFF. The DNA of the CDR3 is TGTGCCAGCAGCTTAGCGCGGTACCAGGGGGCTGGCACCGGGGAGCTGTTTTTT.

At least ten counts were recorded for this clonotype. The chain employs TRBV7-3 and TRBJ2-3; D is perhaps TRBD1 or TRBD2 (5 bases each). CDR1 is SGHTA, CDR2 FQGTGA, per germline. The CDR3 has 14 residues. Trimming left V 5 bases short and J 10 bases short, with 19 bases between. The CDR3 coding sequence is TGTGCCAGCAGCCCGGGGACCGGCGGTGGGGCGCAGTATTTT. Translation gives CASSPGTGGGAQYF.

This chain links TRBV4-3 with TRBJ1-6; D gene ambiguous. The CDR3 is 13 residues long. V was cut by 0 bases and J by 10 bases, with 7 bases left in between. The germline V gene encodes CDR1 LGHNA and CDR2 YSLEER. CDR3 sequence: CASSQDLFSPLHF. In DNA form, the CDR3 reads TGCGCCAGCAGCCAAGATCTGTTCTCACCCCTCCACTTT.